A single sample is the source of the 17 T cell receptor beta chains below, sequenced in a study of T cells in Graves' hyperthyroidism and ophthalmopathy. Researchers amplified the TCR beta CDR3 regions from RNA transcripts. The TCR CDR3 first-round RT-PCR relied on the HTBI primer set. TCRdb reprocessed the multiplex PCR reads with MiXCR, giving one entry per CDR3 protein. The sample records some 300,000 distinct CDR3 sequences, about 13% being singletons. Source material: blood. Receptor source: a woman in her forties with Graves' hyperthyroidism.

The V call is TRBV28, the J call TRBJ1-1; TRBD1 matches 9 bases. Trimming cost V 5 bases and J 5 bases; bases outside gene matches: 6. The CDR3 covers 14 residues. The germline V gene has CDR1 MDHEN and CDR2 SYDVKM. Here the CDR3 reads CASSRGTGSTEAFF. The DNA of the CDR3 is TGTGCCAGCAGTCGAGGGACAGGGAGTACTGAAGCTTTCTTT.

The rearrangement joins TRBV28 to TRBJ1-5, with D possibly TRBD1 on 5 matching bases. Germline lookup yields CDR1 MDHEN and CDR2 SYDVKM. Trimming pared 4 bases from V and 3 bases from J, leaving 13 bases between. The CDR3 extends over 15 amino acids. CDR3 in amino acids: CASSWNRGDNQPQHF. As DNA, the CDR3 is TGTGCCAGCAGTTGGAATAGGGGCGACAATCAGCCCCAGCATTTT.

This chain links TRBV11-2 with TRBJ2-1; 14 nucleotides line up with TRBD2. The V gene end was trimmed by 8 bases and the J gene end by 9 bases; junction bases not matched to a gene: 6. The CDR3 is 14 amino acids. From germline, CDR1 is SGHAT and CDR2 FQNNGV. Written as DNA, the CDR3 is TGTGCCAGCGGGGGACTAGCGGGAGTGGTTGAGCAGTTCTTC. This gives the protein CASGGLAGVVEQFF.

This clonotype appeared many times. This chain joins TRBV12-3 or TRBV12-4 and TRBJ2-3; D possibly corresponds to TRBD1 (6 bases). This CDR3 contains 15 residues. V was pared by 7 bases and J by 0 bases, with 14 bases between. Here the CDR3 reads CASTEQGQSTDTQYF. CDR3 DNA sequence: TGTGCCAGCACCGAACAGGGACAAAGCACAGATACGCAGTATTTT.

This clonotype was counted ten times or more. The chain links TRBV20-1 to TRBJ1-4, with 7 nucleotides matching TRBD1. The V gene's germline CDR1 is DFQATT and CDR2 SNEGSKA (reference sequence). The CDR3 loop spans 15 amino acids. V shed 4 bases, J shed 0 bases, and the junction held 5 bases outside the gene matches. Written as DNA, the CDR3 is TGCAGTGCTATGTCAGGGGGAGCAACTAATGAAAAACTGTTTTTT. Translating it yields CSAMSGGATNEKLFF.

With regard to this clonotype: The junction does not match germline at one end; this may be a read error. The chain carries TRBV20-1 and TRBJ1-6; TRBD1 matches 7 bases. The length of the CDR3 is 13 residues. The germline gives CDR1 DFQATT, CDR2 SNEGSKA (reference sequence). The CDR3 is CSARRDSNSPLRF. The CDR3 nucleotides read TGCAGTGCTAGAAGGGACAGTAATTCACCCCTCCGCTTT.

This clonotype was detected ten times or more. The chain joins TRBV2 to TRBJ1-6; D unresolved. This CDR3 spans 13 amino acids. Germline CDR1 and CDR2: SNHLY and FYNNEI. Trimming pared 4 bases from V and 4 bases from J, leaving 5 bases between. The CDR3: CASSGGYNSPLHF. As DNA, the CDR3 is TGTGCCAGCAGTGGGGGTTATAATTCACCCCTCCACTTT.

This clonotype occurred many times. The chain uses TRBV5-1 and TRBJ2-1; TRBD2 aligns across 11 bases. The V gene's germline CDR1 is SGHRS and CDR2 YFSETQ. Trimming cost V 4 bases and J 3 bases; bases outside gene matches: 12. This CDR3 is 18 amino acids long. As DNA, the CDR3 is TGCGCCAGCAGCCTTGACCCACGACTAGCGGGGAACTACAATGAGCAGTTCTTC. Its translation is CASSLDPRLAGNYNEQFF.

This clonotype has a count of ten or more. The chain is built from TRBV7-3 and TRBJ2-5; no reliable D call. The CDR3 spans 14 residues. CDR1 and CDR2 (germline): SGHTA, FQGTGA. V lost 1 base, J lost 1 base, and 7 bases lay in between. The CDR3 sequence: CASSLSRAQETQYF. CDR3 nucleotides: TGTGCCAGCAGCTTAAGTAGAGCCCAAGAGACCCAGTACTTC.

This clonotype showed up just a few times. The rearrangement links TRBV20-1 to TRBJ2-5, with 7 bases lining up with TRBD1. J was trimmed by 3 bases and V by 1 base; bases with no gene match: 8. The CDR3 is made up of 15 amino acids. Germline V gives CDR1 DFQATT, CDR2 SNEGSKA (reference sequence). CDR3 nucleotides: TGCAGTGCTAGAGTATCCGGGACAGTAGAAGAGACCCAGTACTTC. It translates to CSARVSGTVEETQYF.

This clonotype has a count of ten or more. V is TRBV2 and J is TRBJ2-1; TRBD1 or TRBD2 may be the D gene (5 bases each). Deletions cut 2 bases from V and 10 bases from J, with 15 bases between. Germline loops: CDR1 SNHLY, CDR2 FYNNEI. The CDR3 has 14 residues. CDR3 residues: CASSERGARGEQFF. CDR3 nucleotides: TGTGCCAGCAGTGAAAGAGGGGCGAGAGGCGAGCAGTTCTTC.

In regard to this clonotype: One junction end does not reproduce the germline sequence, and a read error may be involved. This rearrangement joins TRBV25-1 to TRBJ2-1, with 9 bases matching TRBD2. The length of the CDR3 is 18 residues. Per the germline V gene, CDR1 is MGHDK and CDR2 is SYGVNS. The CDR3 loop reads CASSPSGISGSWYSEQFF. The DNA of the CDR3 is TGTGCCAGCAGTCCCTCGGGGATTAGCGGGAGTTGGTACAGTGAGCAGTTCTTC.

This clonotype was seen only a few times. The rearrangement uses TRBV30 and TRBJ2-5; TRBD2 might be the D (6 bases). The CDR3 extends over 14 amino acids. V was cut by 2 bases and J by 5 bases, with 15 bases left in between. In germline, CDR1 is GTSNPN, CDR2 SVGIG (reference sequence). The CDR3 here is CAWSSTTGVETQYF. DNA of the CDR3: TGTGCCTGGAGTTCCACAACGGGAGTGGAGACCCAGTACTTC. Supplemented by reference TRBV30 and TRBJ2-5, the full variable domain reads SQTIHQWPATLVQPVGSPLSLECTVEGTSNPNLYWYRQAAGRGLQLLFYSVGIGQISSEVPQNLSASRPQDRQFILSSKKLLLSDSGFYLCAWSSTTGVETQYFGPGTRLLVL.

This clonotype appeared many times. CDR3 sequence: CASSGNQETQYF. The CDR3 nucleotides are TGTGCCAGCAGCGGCAACCAAGAGACCCAGTACTTC. This chain uses TRBV11-1 with TRBJ2-5; no definite D call. V shed 5 bases and J shed 0 bases, with 4 bases lying between them. CDR1 is SGHAT, CDR2 FQDESV, per germline (reference sequence). This CDR3 is 12 amino acids long.

The table lists this clonotype with many counts. The CDR3 coding sequence is TGTGCCAGCAGCTCCTTACGGACTGGTAATGAGCAGTTCTTC. Encoded protein: CASSSLRTGNEQFF. The genes are TRBV11-2 and TRBJ2-1, with D tentatively TRBD2 (5 bases). The germline CDR1 and CDR2 sequences are SGHAT and FQNNGV. Trimming took off 4 bases at V and 7 bases at J, with 14 bases between the two ends. This CDR3 is built from 14 residues.

CDR3 loop: CASSLGATGGDGYTF. CDR3 sequence (DNA): TGTGCCAGCAGCTTAGGGGCGACAGGGGGCGACGGCTACACCTTC. The rearrangement links TRBV7-8 to TRBJ1-2, with 10 bases aligning to TRBD1. This CDR3 has 15 residues. V dropped 1 base and J dropped 8; count of bases not matched to a gene: 7. Germline lookup yields CDR1 SGHVS and CDR2 FQNEAQ.

The chain uses TRBV19 and TRBJ1-2; D possibly corresponds to TRBD1 (6 bases). Germline V gene data show CDR1 as LNHDA and CDR2 as SQIVND (reference sequence). Trimming pared 2 bases from V and 8 bases from J, leaving 12 bases between. The CDR3 runs 13 residues. CDR3 protein: CASSITGQDGYTF. CDR3 sequence (DNA): TGTGCCAGTAGTATAACAGGGCAGGACGGCTACACCTTC.